A single sample is the source of the 23 T cell receptor beta chains below, sequenced in a study of human T cells and chemical hapten exposure. TCRdb processed the RACE reads anew with MiXCR; each CDR3 protein has one entry. The repertoire holds approximately 370,000 distinct CDR3 sequences, roughly 6% seen once, with about 8.2% in the top ten. Time point defined: pre-sensitization, week 0. Treatment meaning: therapeutic diphenylcyclopropenone sensitization with weekly scalp DPC. The sequences come from whole blood, collected in connection with sensitization to the hapten diphenylcyclopropenone (DPC). Receptors were obtained from a woman aged 18-29 years with alopecia areata. Some clones in this sample may be carry-over from other donors' samples.

This clonotype occurred many times. The chain joins TRBV5-5 to TRBJ1-2; D possibly corresponds to TRBD1 (5 bases). The CDR3 has 12 amino acids. Germline CDR1 SGHKS, CDR2 YYEKEE (reference sequence). Trimming removed 4 bases at V and 8 bases at J, with 12 bases between. CDR3 sequence: CASSPAGKGYTF. The CDR3 coding sequence is TGTGCCAGCAGCCCCGCAGGGAAGGGCTACACCTTC.

The rearrangement links TRBV4-1 to TRBJ1-5, with D maybe TRBD1 (5 bases). CDR1 is MGHRA and CDR2 is YSYEKL in the germline V gene. The CDR3 length is 14 residues. The V end was cut by 11 bases, the J end by 2 bases, with 16 bases between. CDR3 region: CAAGIPGGNQPQHF. CDR3 coding DNA: TGCGCCGCCGGGATTCCGGGGGGCAATCAGCCCCAGCATTTT.

This clonotype was observed a handful of times. The chain links TRBV6-1 to TRBJ2-5; weak D call: TRBD1 (5 bases). The V gene lost 4 bases and the J gene lost 0 bases, with 9 bases spanning the gap. Germline V gene lookup returns CDR1 MNHNS and CDR2 SASEGT. This CDR3 has 14 residues. The CDR3 reads CASSVPTDQETQYF. The CDR3 bases are TGTGCCAGCAGTGTACCGACAGACCAAGAGACCCAGTACTTC.

The chain joins TRBV3-1 to TRBJ2-2; a possible D gene is TRBD2 (5 bases). This CDR3 is built from 15 residues. Germline CDR1 reads LGHDT; CDR2 reads YNNKEL (reference sequence). The germline V and J ends were trimmed by 2 bases and 5 bases, with 12 bases remaining between them. DNA for the CDR3: TGTGCCAGCAGCCAAACCCGGGATTGGACCGGGGAGCTGTTTTTT. As protein: CASSQTRDWTGELFF. Combining the CDR3 with reference TRBV3-1 and TRBJ2-2 gives the whole variable domain DTAVSQTPKYLVTQMGNDKSIKCEQNLGHDTMYWYKQDSKKFLKIMFSYNNKELIINETVPNRFSPKSPDKAHLNLHINSLELGDSAVYFCASSQTRDWTGELFFGEGSRLTVL.

This clonotype was seen repeatedly, ten times or more. The chain carries TRBV7-2 and TRBJ1-2; a possible D gene is TRBD1 (5 bases). Germline V gene sequence: CDR1 SGHTA, CDR2 FQGNSA. V lost 1 base and J lost 4, with 13 bases in between. This CDR3 comprises 15 residues. CDR3 nucleotides: TGTGCCAGCAGCTTAGGAGGAGCGGGGACCTATGGCTACACCTTC. Protein sequence: CASSLGGAGTYGYTF.

In this sample, this clonotype turned up many times. The V call is TRBV10-3, the J call TRBJ2-5, with D perhaps matching TRBD2 (7 bases). The CDR3 is 15 residues long. Germline V gene sequence: CDR1 ENHRY, CDR2 SYGVKD. V was clipped by 3 bases and J by 9 bases, with 20 bases between them. The CDR3 region is CAISEDPGGPGPQYF. The CDR3 nucleotides read TGTGCCATCAGTGAAGATCCGGGGGGCCCCGGGCCCCAGTACTTC.

This clonotype was recorded at least ten times. The gene calls are TRBV29-1 and TRBJ1-1; TRBD1 matches at 7 bases. This CDR3 has 21 amino acids. Unmatched junction bases numbered 27, after V lost 1 base and J lost 4 bases. The V gene's germline CDR1 is SQVTM and CDR2 ANQGSEA. In DNA, the CDR3 is TGCAGCGTTGAAGTCGTCCAGGGGGGTGAACTTCGGGATACTTCGGTCACTGAAGCTTTCTTT. This gives the protein CSVEVVQGGELRDTSVTEAFF.

The J gene is TRBJ1-2, the V gene TRBV7-2; D unclear. Germline-derived CDR1 and CDR2 are SGHTA and FQGNSA. The V end lost 5 bases, the J end lost 6 bases, and 13 bases lay between the germline ends. The CDR3 is 13 residues long. The CDR3, as DNA: TGTGCCAGCAGCCAGTCCACAGTCCATGGCTACACCTTC. Translation: CASSQSTVHGYTF. Looking up the rest from reference TRBV7-2 and TRBJ1-2 gives the full variable domain: GAGVSQSPSNKVTEKGKDVELRCDPISGHTALYWYRQSLGQGLEFLIYFQGNSAPDKSGLPSDRFSAERTGGSVSTLTIQRTQQEDSAVYLCASSQSTVHGYTFGSGTRLTVV.

This clonotype was recorded many times. This sequence joins TRBV5-1 and TRBJ2-2; D gene uncertain. V gave up 3 bases and J gave up 6 bases, with 15 bases separating them. Germline loops: CDR1 SGHRS, CDR2 YFSETQ. This CDR3 has 15 residues. The CDR3 DNA sequence: TGCGCCAGCAGCTCTAGGACGGCTCGTGCCGGGGAGCTGTTTTTT. Translating gives CASSSRTARAGELFF.

The rearrangement links TRBV5-1 to TRBJ1-2; D perhaps matches TRBD1 (6 bases). With 2 bases removed from V and 3 bases from J, the gap between germline ends came to 11 bases. The CDR3 totals 14 residues. Germline V gene lookup returns CDR1 SGHRS and CDR2 YFSETQ. The CDR3 spells CASSFTGSDYGYTF. The CDR3, as DNA: TGCGCCAGCAGCTTCACAGGGAGTGACTATGGCTACACCTTC.

The chain carries TRBV6-4 and TRBJ2-1; 8 nucleotides match TRBD1. The V gene's germline CDR1 is MRHNA and CDR2 SNTAGT. With V trimmed by 5 bases and J by 6 bases, 9 bases remained unmatched. The CDR3 runs to 15 residues. The CDR3 nucleotides read TGTGCCAGCAGTCAATCGACAGGGGAAGTCAATGAGCAGTTCTTC. Translation: CASSQSTGEVNEQFF.

This clonotype was seen more than once but under ten times. V is TRBV3-1 and J is TRBJ2-1; 10 positions match TRBD2. Germline CDR1 LGHDT, CDR2 YNNKEL (reference sequence). CDR3 length equals 15 residues. The V segment lost 7 bases and the J segment 5 bases; nucleotides outside the gene matches: 8. In nucleotides, the CDR3 is TGTGCCAGCACCCACCTAGCGGGGGAAAACAATGAGCAGTTCTTC. Translating gives CASTHLAGENNEQFF.

There are a few counts of this clonotype. The chain links TRBV4-3 to TRBJ2-7; D is perhaps TRBD2 (5 bases). The germline gives CDR1 LGHNA, CDR2 YSLEER. The CDR3 has 13 residues. Between the trimmed V and J ends, which lost 4 bases and 7 bases, there was a span of 14 bases. The CDR3 is CASSPYGDGEQYF. As DNA, the CDR3 is TGCGCCAGCAGCCCGTACGGGGATGGTGAGCAGTACTTC.

V and J are TRBV6-5 and TRBJ2-3, with D possibly TRBD2 on 6 matching bases. Germline V lookup: CDR1 MNHEY, CDR2 SVGAGI. V was clipped by 5 bases and J by 1 base, with 10 bases between them. This CDR3 has 14 residues. The CDR3 loop reads CASSRSSGTDTQYF. The CDR3 nucleotides are TGTGCCAGCAGTCGGTCTAGCGGCACAGATACGCAGTATTTT.

This clonotype turned up a few times. This rearrangement joins TRBV14 to TRBJ2-7, with 10 bases identical to TRBD1. CDR3 length equals 18 residues. The ends lost 3 bases at V and 3 bases at J; junction bases unmatched: 14. CDR1 is SGHDN and CDR2 is FVKESK in the germline V gene. The CDR3, as DNA: TGTGCCAGCAGCCACGTCAAGGGTTCGAGGGACAGGGGCTACGAGCAGTACTTC. As protein: CASSHVKGSRDRGYEQYF.

This clonotype was found many times. The rearrangement uses TRBV20-1 and TRBJ1-2, with D uncertain. The CDR3 covers 17 residues. Germline V gene data show CDR1 as DFQATT and CDR2 as SNEGSKA (reference sequence). Trimming cost V 0 bases and J 6 bases, with 23 bases left between them. DNA for the CDR3: TGCAGTGCTAGAGATCTTAGCATGCAGGCGACCTCCCATGGCTACACCTTC. It encodes CSARDLSMQATSHGYTF.

This clonotype was detected many times. The chain has TRBV10-2 and TRBJ2-7, with 8 nucleotides matching TRBD1. The CDR3 is 14 residues long. Trimming took 6 bases from V and 6 from J; bases not matched to a gene: 10. CDR1 and CDR2 (germline): WSHSY, SAAADI. CDR3 in DNA: TGCGCCAGCAGACAGGGACAGGCCCCGGGCGAGCAGTACTTC. Protein: CASRQGQAPGEQYF.

This clonotype was recorded once. The chain couples TRBV5-4 to TRBJ2-4, with TRBD1 identical over 11 bases. Germline CDR1 and CDR2: SGHNT and YYREEE (reference sequence). Unmatched junction bases numbered 8, after V lost 0 bases and J lost 3 bases. This CDR3 region has 18 residues. This CDR3 is CASSLGGQGALGKNIQYF. The CDR3 coding sequence is TGTGCCAGCAGCTTGGGCGGACAGGGGGCGTTGGGCAAAAACATTCAGTACTTC.

This clonotype came up a few times. The chain recombines TRBV29-1 with TRBJ1-2, with D maybe TRBD1 (5 bases). V was clipped by 7 bases and J by 2 bases, with 17 bases between them. The CDR3 runs 14 residues. Germline CDR1 SQVTM, CDR2 ANQGSEA. Written as DNA, the CDR3 is TGCAGCGGCCTAACCGGGACTGACAACTATGGCTACACCTTC. Protein product: CSGLTGTDNYGYTF. Based on the CDR3 plus reference TRBV29-1 and TRBJ1-2, the full variable domain is SAVISQKPSRDICQRGTSLTIQCQVDSQVTMMFWYRQQPGQSLTLIATANQGSEATYESGFVIDKFPISRPNLTFSTLTVSNMSPEDSSIYLCSGLTGTDNYGYTFGSGTRLTVV.

In regard to this clonotype: This is likely a read error, given that the CDR3 carries no conserved phenylalanine or tryptophan at its end. The DNA is left out, because the CDR3 cannot be placed on it with certainty; the CDR3 is given as TCRdb lists it. J is TRBJ2-3 and V is TRBV7-8; the table assigns TRBD2, which was not confirmed against the DNA. The CDR3 length equals 16 residues, ends included. Germline values: CDR1 SGHVS, CDR2 FQNEAQ. The CDR3 loop reads CASSYGASGVGDTQYY.

This clonotype appeared many times. The chain joins TRBV6-2 or TRBV6-3 to TRBJ2-1; D is unresolved. From germline, CDR1 is MNHEY and CDR2 SVGEGT. This CDR3 comprises 14 residues. Trimming stripped 7 bases from V and 7 bases from J, with 17 bases between. The DNA for the CDR3 is TGTGCCAGCAATAAGGATTTTAATTGGAATGAGCAGTTCTTC. Its protein product is CASNKDFNWNEQFF.

This clonotype was found many times. The chain couples TRBV29-1 to TRBJ2-2; no definite D call. The CDR3 covers 11 residues. V lost 8 bases, J lost 3 bases, and 7 bases lay in between. Germline-derived CDR1 and CDR2 are SQVTM and ANQGSEA. The CDR3 region is CSFRYTGELFF. The CDR3 bases are TGCAGCTTTCGATACACCGGGGAGCTGTTTTTT.

This chain connects TRBV12-5 to TRBJ2-3; D is uncertain. The CDR3 is 13 residues long. V lost 0 bases, J lost 7 bases, and 8 bases lay in between. The V gene's germline CDR1 is LGHNT and CDR2 FRNRAP. In nucleotides, the CDR3 is TGTGCTAGTGGTTTGGTAGAAGGGAATACGCAGTATTTT. Its translation: CASGLVEGNTQYF.